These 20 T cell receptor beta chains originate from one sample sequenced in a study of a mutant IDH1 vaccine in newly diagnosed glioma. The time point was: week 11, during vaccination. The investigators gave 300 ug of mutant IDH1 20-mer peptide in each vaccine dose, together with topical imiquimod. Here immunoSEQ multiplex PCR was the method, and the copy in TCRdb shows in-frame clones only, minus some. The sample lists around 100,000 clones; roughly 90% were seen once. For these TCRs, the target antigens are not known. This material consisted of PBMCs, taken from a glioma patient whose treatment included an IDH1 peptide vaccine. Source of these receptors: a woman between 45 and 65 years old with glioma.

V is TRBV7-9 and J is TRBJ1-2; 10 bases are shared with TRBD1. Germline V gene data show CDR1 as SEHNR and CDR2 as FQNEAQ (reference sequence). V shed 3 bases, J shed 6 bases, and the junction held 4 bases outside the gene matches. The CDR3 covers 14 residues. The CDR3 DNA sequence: TGTGCCAGCAGCTTTATGGACAGGGGGGATGGCTACACCTTC. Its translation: CASSFMDRGDGYTF.

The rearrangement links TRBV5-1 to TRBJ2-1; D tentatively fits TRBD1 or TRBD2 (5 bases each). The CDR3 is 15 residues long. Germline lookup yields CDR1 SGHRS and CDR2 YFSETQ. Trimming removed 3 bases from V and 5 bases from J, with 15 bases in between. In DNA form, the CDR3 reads TGCGCCAGCAGCTCTGGGGGTCCAGAAGACAATGAGCAGTTCTTC. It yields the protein CASSSGGPEDNEQFF. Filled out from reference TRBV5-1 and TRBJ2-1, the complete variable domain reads KAGVTQTPRYLIKTRGQQVTLSCSPISGHRSVSWYQQTPGQGLQFLFEYFSETQRNKGNFPGRFSGRQFSNSRSEMNVSTLELGDSALYLCASSSGGPEDNEQFFGPGTRLTVL.

The CDR3 nucleotides are TGTGCCACTTCAAGGGTAGGGGACACTGAAGCTTTCTTT. It encodes CATSRVGDTEAFF. The chain is built from TRBV6-1 and TRBJ1-1; D possibly corresponds to TRBD1 (5 bases). Germline lookup yields CDR1 MNHNS and CDR2 SASEGT. This CDR3 spans 13 amino acids. Trimming removed 10 bases at V and 3 bases at J, with 15 bases between.

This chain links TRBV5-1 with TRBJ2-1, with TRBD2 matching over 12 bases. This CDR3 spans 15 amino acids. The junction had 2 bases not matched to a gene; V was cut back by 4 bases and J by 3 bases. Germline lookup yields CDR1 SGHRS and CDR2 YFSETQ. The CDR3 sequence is CASSQTSGSYNEQFF. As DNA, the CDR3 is TGCGCCAGCAGCCAGACTAGCGGGAGCTACAATGAGCAGTTCTTC.

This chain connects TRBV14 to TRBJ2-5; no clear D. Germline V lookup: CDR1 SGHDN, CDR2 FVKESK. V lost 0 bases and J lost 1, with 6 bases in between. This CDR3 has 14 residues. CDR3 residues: CASSQDQVQETQYF. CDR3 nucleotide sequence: TGTGCCAGCAGCCAAGATCAGGTCCAAGAGACCCAGTACTTC.

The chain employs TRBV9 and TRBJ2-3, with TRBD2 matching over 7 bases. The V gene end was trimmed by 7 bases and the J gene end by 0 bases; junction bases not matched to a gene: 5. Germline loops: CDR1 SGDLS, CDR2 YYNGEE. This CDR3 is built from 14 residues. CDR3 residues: CASGYGGSTDTQYF. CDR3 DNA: TGTGCCAGCGGCTACGGGGGGAGCACAGATACGCAGTATTTT.

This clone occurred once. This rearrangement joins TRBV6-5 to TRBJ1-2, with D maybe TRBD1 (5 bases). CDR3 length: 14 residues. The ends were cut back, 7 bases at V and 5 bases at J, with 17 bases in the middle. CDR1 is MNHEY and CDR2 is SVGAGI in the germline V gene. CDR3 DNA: TGTGCCAGCATTACCGGGACTGCCACTTATGGCTACACCTTC. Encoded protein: CASITGTATYGYTF.

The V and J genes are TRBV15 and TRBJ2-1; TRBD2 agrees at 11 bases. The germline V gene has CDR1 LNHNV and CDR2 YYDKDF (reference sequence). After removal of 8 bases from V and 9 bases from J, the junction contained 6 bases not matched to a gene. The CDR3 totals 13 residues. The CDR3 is CATWGLAVCEQFF. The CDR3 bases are TGTGCCACCTGGGGACTAGCGGTCTGTGAGCAGTTCTTC.

CDR3 region: CASSLLAGDTSQYF. CDR3 bases: TGTGCCAGCAGTTTACTAGCGGGGGATACGTCGCAGTACTTC. This chain joins TRBV28 and TRBJ2-7; 10 bases are a match to TRBD2. Germline CDR1 MDHEN, CDR2 SYDVKM. The length of the CDR3 is 14 residues. With V trimmed by 2 bases and J by 9 bases, 7 bases remained unmatched.

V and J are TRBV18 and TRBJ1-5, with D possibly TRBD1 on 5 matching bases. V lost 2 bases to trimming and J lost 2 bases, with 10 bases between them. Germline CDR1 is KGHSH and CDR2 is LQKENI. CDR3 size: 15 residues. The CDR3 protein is CASSPDWGGNQPQHF. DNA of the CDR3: TGTGCCAGCTCACCAGACTGGGGCGGCAATCAGCCCCAGCATTTT.

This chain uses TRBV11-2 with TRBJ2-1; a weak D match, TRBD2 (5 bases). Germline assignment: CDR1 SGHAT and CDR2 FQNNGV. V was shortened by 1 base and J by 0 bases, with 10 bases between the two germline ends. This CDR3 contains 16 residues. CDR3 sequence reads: CASSLVIGSSYNEQFF. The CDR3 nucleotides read TGTGCCAGCAGCTTAGTTATAGGGAGCTCCTACAATGAGCAGTTCTTC.

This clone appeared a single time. This chain's CDR3 is CASSVRLEQYF. The DNA for the CDR3 is TGTGCCAGCAGTGTAAGACTGGAGCAGTACTTC. This rearrangement joins TRBV2 to TRBJ2-7; D unclear. This CDR3 region has 11 residues. In germline, CDR1 is SNHLY, CDR2 FYNNEI. Trimming stripped 4 bases from V and 7 bases from J, with 8 bases between.

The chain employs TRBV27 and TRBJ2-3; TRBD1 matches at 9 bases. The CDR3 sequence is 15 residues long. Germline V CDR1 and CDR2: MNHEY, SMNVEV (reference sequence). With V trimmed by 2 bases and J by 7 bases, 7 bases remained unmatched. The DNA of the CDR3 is TGTGCCAGCAGTTTAGAGACAGGGGGTGATTATACGCAGTATTTT. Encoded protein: CASSLETGGDYTQYF.

The DNA of the CDR3 is TGTGCCAGCAGTGGAAGGGGGAGCGGGAGGGTGTACGAGCAGTACTTC. This sequence encodes CASSGRGSGRVYEQYF. V and J are TRBV6-1 and TRBJ2-7, with 10 bases fitting TRBD2. Per the germline V gene, CDR1 is MNHNS and CDR2 is SASEGT. This CDR3 spans 16 amino acids. Losses at the gene ends were 4 bases for V and 4 bases for J; bases not matched to a gene: 10.

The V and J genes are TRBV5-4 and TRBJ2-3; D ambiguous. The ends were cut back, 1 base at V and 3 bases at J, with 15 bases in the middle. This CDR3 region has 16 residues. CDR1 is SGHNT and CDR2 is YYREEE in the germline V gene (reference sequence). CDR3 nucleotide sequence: TGTGCCAGCAGCTTGCCGCTTCCGGAGCTGACAGATACGCAGTATTTT. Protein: CASSLPLPELTDTQYF.

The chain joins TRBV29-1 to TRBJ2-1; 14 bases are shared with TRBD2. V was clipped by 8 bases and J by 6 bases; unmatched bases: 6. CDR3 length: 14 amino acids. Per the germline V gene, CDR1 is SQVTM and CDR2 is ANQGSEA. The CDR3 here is CSCQGTSGSNEQFF. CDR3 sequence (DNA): TGCAGCTGCCAGGGGACTAGCGGGAGCAATGAGCAGTTCTTC.

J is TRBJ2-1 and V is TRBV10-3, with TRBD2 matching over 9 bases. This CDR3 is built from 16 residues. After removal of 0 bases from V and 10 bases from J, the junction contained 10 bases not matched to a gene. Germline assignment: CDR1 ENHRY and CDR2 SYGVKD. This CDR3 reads CAISESEAGGPEEQFF. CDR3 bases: TGTGCCATCAGTGAGTCGGAGGCGGGAGGGCCCGAGGAGCAGTTCTTC.

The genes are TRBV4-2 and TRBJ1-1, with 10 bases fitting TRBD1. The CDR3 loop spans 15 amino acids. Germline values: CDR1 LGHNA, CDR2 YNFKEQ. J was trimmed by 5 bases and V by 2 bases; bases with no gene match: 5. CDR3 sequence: CASSQPRTGGTEAFF. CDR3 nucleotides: TGTGCCAGCAGCCAACCAAGGACAGGGGGGACTGAAGCTTTCTTT.

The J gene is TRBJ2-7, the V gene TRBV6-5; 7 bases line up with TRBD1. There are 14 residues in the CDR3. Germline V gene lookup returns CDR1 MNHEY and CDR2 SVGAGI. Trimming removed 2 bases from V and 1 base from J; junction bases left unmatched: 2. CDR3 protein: CASSYDRASYEQYF. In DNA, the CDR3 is TGTGCCAGCAGTTACGACAGGGCGTCCTACGAGCAGTACTTC.

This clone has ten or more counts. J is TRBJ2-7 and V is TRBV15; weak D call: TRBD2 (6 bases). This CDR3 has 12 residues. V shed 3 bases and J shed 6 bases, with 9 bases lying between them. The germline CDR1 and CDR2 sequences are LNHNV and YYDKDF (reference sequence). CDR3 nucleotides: TGTGCCACCAGCAGCGGGAGACTCGAGCAGTACTTC. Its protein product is CATSSGRLEQYF.